This entry describes one TCR beta chain. Per the germline V gene, CDR1 is SNHLY and CDR2 is FYNNEI. V was pared by 6 bases and J by 7 bases, with 16 bases between. There are 14 residues in the CDR3. The sample originates from a study of shared clonotypes between healthy human individuals. Here immunoSEQ multiplex PCR was the method, and the copy in TCRdb shows in-frame clones only, minus some. The table shows some 500,000 clones, with about 96% occurring only once. Sequenced material: naive CD4+ T cells sorted from blood. The subset is: CD45RA+ positively selected. The receptor's source is a woman in her thirties in good health. The chain carries TRBV2 and TRBJ2-1; D perhaps matches TRBD1 (5 bases). The CDR3 sequence: CASSRSQVGNEQFF. CDR3 sequence (DNA): TGTGCCAGCAGCAGATCACAGGTGGGGAATGAGCAGTTCTTC.